This TCR beta chain was profiled in a study of T cell clonality in common variable immunodeficiency. General study findings and limits: Fewer deletions and N-nucleotide insertions were reportedly seen in common variable immunodeficiency TCR beta sequences.

Many counts were recorded for this clone. Its antigen is not identified. The CDR3 goes on 3 residues after the read ends, and that part is filled in from the germline J gene. The CDR3 covers 15 residues. CDR1 and CDR2 from the germline V gene are SEHNR and FQNEAQ (reference sequence). Trimming stripped 3 bases from V and 0 bases from J, with 9 bases between. Sequenced by immunoSEQ multiplex PCR; TCRdb stores in-frame clones only, minus some. The sample is made up of around 47,000 clones, none counted only once. Most patients and controls had Caucasian heritage. Source material: peripheral blood mononuclear cells. J is TRBJ1-3 and V is TRBV7-9; D unresolved. The receptor comes from a person between 18 and 69 years old in good health. This chain's CDR3 is CASSLTSLSGNTIYF. The CDR3 DNA, read in part, is TGTGCCAGCAGCTTGACATCTCTCTCTGGAAACACC.